This T cell receptor (beta chain) appears in the sequencing data of a study of T-cell reconstitution after alpha-beta-depleted transplantation in children listed by TCRdb under 2016. In the study overall: T-cell immune reconstitution after TCRalphabeta/CD19-depleted allogeneic hematopoietic cell transplantation in children was quantitatively tracked in the study by means of TCR repertoire profiling.

CDR1 and CDR2 were assigned from the germline V gene as SGHDT and YYEEEE. The CDR3 runs 15 amino acids, cysteine and phenylalanine included. Just CDR3 DNA is preserved here, 45 bases in frame from base 1. V trim: 2 bases; J trim: 7 bases; unmatched bases: 8. On this clonotype itself: This receptor's antigen is unknown. Within one base of it there is no much larger clone, and no base qualities were kept.

The paper as a whole reports these results and caveats: The high TCRbeta diversity at day 60 in some patients was ascribed to recipient T cells and intrathymic progenitors that had survived conditioning. The apparently early recovery of alphabetaT-cell counts about two months after transplant reportedly depended on only several hundred rapidly expanded clones that came from non-depleted graft cells. Over the following months the frequencies of hyperexpanded clones went down, and after one year T-cell counts and TCRbeta diversity were mostly credited to newly produced T cells.

The treatment or condition label corresponds to: allogeneic hematopoietic cell transplantation with graft depleted of TCRalphabeta T cells and CD19 B cells. Transplant recipients were children who received TCRalphabeta/CD19-depleted allogeneic hematopoietic cell grafts. The library came from PCR. The sequencer listed for this sample is Illumina HiSeq 2500. To normalize quantification of the TCRbeta repertoire, the TCR libraries were built with molecular barcoding that relied on unique molecular identifiers. TCRdb trimmed the raw reads at Q25, called clones with MiXCR and kept productive beta chains. Identical CDR3 proteins give one entry, which carries the most common genes and DNA. For this sample the table gives 95,000 to 150,000 distinct CDR3 sequences, of which 20% to 25% were detected only once. The ten most abundant clones make up about 10% of the sample.

The V and J genes are TRBV5-6 and TRBJ2-1; 8 bases in the middle match TRBD2. The sequence derives from a male patient aged 2-15 years who had a stem cell transplant for chronic granulomatous disease, so the T cells may come from the graft donor. Source: PBMCs, mostly from graft donor cells, taken 180 days after TCRalphabeta/CD19-depleted stem cell transplant. Read as DNA, the sequence is TGTGCCAGCAGCTTTACGAGCGGGAGCCTGAATGAGCAGTTCTTC. Its protein is CASSFTSGSLNEQFF.